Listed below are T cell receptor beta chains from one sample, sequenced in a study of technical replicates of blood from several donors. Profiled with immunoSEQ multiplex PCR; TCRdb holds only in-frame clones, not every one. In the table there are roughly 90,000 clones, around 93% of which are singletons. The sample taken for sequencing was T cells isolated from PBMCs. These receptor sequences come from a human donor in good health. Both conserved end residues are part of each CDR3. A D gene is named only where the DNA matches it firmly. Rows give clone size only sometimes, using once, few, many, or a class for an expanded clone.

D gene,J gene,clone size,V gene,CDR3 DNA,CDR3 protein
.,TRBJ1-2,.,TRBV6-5,TGTGCCAGCACCCTCGGACAGACCTATGGCTACACCTTC,CASTLGQTYGYTF
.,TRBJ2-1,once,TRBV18,TGTGCCAGCTCACCGAGTAATGAGCAGTTCTTC,CASSPSNEQFF
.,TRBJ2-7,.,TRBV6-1,TGTGCCAGCAGTGACAGGGGATACGAGCAGTACTTC,CASSDRGYEQYF
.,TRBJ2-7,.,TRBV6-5,TGTGCCAGCAGCCCGGTCGCCGGCTACGAGCAGTACTTC,CASSPVAGYEQYF
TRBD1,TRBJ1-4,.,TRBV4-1,TGCGCCAGCAGCCAACGGGTCAGGGGGAATGAAAAACTGTTTTTT,CASSQRVRGNEKLFF
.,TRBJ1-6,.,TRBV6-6,TGTGCCAGCAGTTACGGGACACTTAATTCACCCCTCCACTTT,CASSYGTLNSPLHF
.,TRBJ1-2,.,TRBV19,TGTGCCAGTAGTCAGGGGCTCTATGGCTACACCTTC,CASSQGLYGYTF
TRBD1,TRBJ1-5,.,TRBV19,TGTGCCAGTAGTTCCGAGACCTCAGACAGGGTCGCCAATAATAGCAATCAGCCCCAGCATTTT,CASSSETSDRVANNSNQPQHF
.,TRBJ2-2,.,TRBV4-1,TGCGCCAGCAGCTTCCCGGCTAGTACCGGCTCCGGGGAGCTGTTTTTT,CASSFPASTGSGELFF
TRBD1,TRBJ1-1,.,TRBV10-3,TGTGCCATCAGTGGCCAGGGGGGAGGTACTGAAGCTTTCTTT,CAISGQGGGTEAFF
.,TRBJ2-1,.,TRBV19,TGTGCCAGTGGGGACTCCAGCTCCTACAATGAGCAGTTCTTC,CASGDSSSYNEQFF
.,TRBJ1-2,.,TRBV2,TGTGCCAGCAGTGAACAGGGACAAACAATCTATGGCTACACCTTC,CASSEQGQTIYGYTF
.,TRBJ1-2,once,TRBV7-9,TGTGCCAGCAGCTTAGCCCCCCTTACCGAGATGAACTATGGCTACACCTTC,CASSLAPLTEMNYGYTF
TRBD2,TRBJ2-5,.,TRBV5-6,TGTGCCAGCAGCTTAACTAGCGGGGGGCCATGGGAGACCCAGTACTTC,CASSLTSGGPWETQYF
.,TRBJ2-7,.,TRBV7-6,TGTGCCAGCAGCCTAGGCGGTACCTACGAGCAGTACTTC,CASSLGGTYEQYF
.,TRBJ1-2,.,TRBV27,TGTGCCAGCAGTCGAAATAACAGGGAGTCTAACTATGGCTACACCTTC,CASSRNNRESNYGYTF
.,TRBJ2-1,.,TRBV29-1,TGCAGCGTTGTTGCCAGGGACTGGAGCAATGAGCAGTTCTTC,CSVVARDWSNEQFF
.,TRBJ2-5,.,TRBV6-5,TGTGCCAGCTCCTTAAACACCGAGACCCAGTACTTC,CASSLNTETQYF
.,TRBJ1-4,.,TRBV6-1,TGTGCCAGCCGACGGACAGAGAATGAAAAACTGTTTTTT,CASRRTENEKLFF
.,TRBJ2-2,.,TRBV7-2,TGTGCCAGCAGCTTAGTGACAACCGTTCCGAACACCGGGGAGCTGTTTTTT,CASSLVTTVPNTGELFF